A single sample gave rise to the 22 T cell receptor beta chains below, sequenced in a study of control samples from healthy donors and cancer patients. This table comes from immunoSEQ multiplex PCR, and its TCRdb copy is limited to in-frame clones, with some not included. This sample has roughly 54,000 clones, with around 95% found just once. Input material: blood. These receptors were collected from a young woman in good health.

The chain recombines TRBV7-2 with TRBJ1-6; D may be TRBD1 (5 bases). The CDR3 contains 15 residues. Per the germline V gene, CDR1 is SGHTA and CDR2 is FQGNSA. V was pared by 1 base and J by 11 bases, with 15 bases between. The DNA of the CDR3 is TGTGCCAGCAGCTTAGGCCGGGGACCTACACCACCCCTCCACTTT. The encoded protein is CASSLGRGPTPPLHF.

J is TRBJ1-2 and V is TRBV2, with D unclear. The ends were cut back, 1 base at V and 5 bases at J, with 14 bases in the middle. Germline CDR1 and CDR2: SNHLY and FYNNEI. The CDR3 loop spans 15 amino acids. CDR3 nucleotides: TGTGCCAGCAGTGAAGGGAGAGACTCCCTATATGGCTACACCTTC. Encoded protein: CASSEGRDSLYGYTF. The entire variable domain, with the rest obtained from reference TRBV2 and TRBJ1-2, is as follows: EPEVTQTPSHQVTQMGQEVILRCVPISNHLYFYWYRQILGQKVEFLVSFYNNEISEKSEIFDDQFSVERPDGSNFTLKIRSTKLEDSAMYFCASSEGRDSLYGYTFGSGTRLTVV.

This chain uses TRBV28 with TRBJ2-5; TRBD2 matches 10 bases. Germline V gene data show CDR1 as MDHEN and CDR2 as SYDVKM. V lost 5 bases, J lost 5 bases, and 17 bases stayed unmatched. The CDR3 totals 18 residues. As DNA, the CDR3 is TGTGCCAGCAGTAAGGGTCTTAGCGCTAGCGGGAGAAGGGAGACCCAGTACTTC. Translation: CASSKGLSASGRRETQYF.

This chain connects TRBV5-1 to TRBJ1-5, with 8 nucleotides matching TRBD1. The CDR3 extends over 16 amino acids. CDR1 and CDR2 from the germline V gene are SGHRS and YFSETQ. The trim removed 4 bases at V and 5 bases at J, leaving 11 bases unmatched. The CDR3, as DNA: TGCGCCAGCAGCCCTGGCGACAGGGGAGGATATCAGCCCCAGCATTTT. Translating it yields CASSPGDRGGYQPQHF. Based on the CDR3 plus reference TRBV5-1 and TRBJ1-5, the full variable domain is KAGVTQTPRYLIKTRGQQVTLSCSPISGHRSVSWYQQTPGQGLQFLFEYFSETQRNKGNFPGRFSGRQFSNSRSEMNVSTLELGDSALYLCASSPGDRGGYQPQHFGDGTRLSIL.

V gene TRBV18 combines with J gene TRBJ2-7, with TRBD1 matching 7 bases. The trim removed 3 bases at V and 3 bases at J, leaving 14 bases unmatched. Germline loops: CDR1 KGHSH, CDR2 LQKENI. The CDR3 consists of 17 residues. CDR3 amino acids: CASSPKEGTEHFYEQYF. CDR3 in DNA: TGTGCCAGCTCACCCAAAGAAGGGACAGAACACTTCTACGAGCAGTACTTC.

V is TRBV20-1 and J is TRBJ2-5, with no clear D. The CDR3 has 11 residues. Per the germline V gene, CDR1 is DFQATT and CDR2 is SNEGSKA (reference sequence). Trimming shortened V by 6 bases and J by 5 bases, and 10 bases separated the two germline ends. This CDR3 reads CSARFGETQYF. CDR3 nucleotides: TGCAGTGCGCGGTTCGGTGAGACCCAGTACTTC.

The chain has TRBV4-1 and TRBJ2-7, with a weak D call TRBD2 (5 bases). This CDR3 is 13 amino acids long. CDR1 and CDR2 from the germline V gene are MGHRA and YSYEKL. V lost 0 bases and J lost 12, with 15 bases in between. The CDR3 DNA reads as TGCGCCAGCAGCCAAGATGTCGGGGTCGAGGGGTACTTC. Encoded protein: CASSQDVGVEGYF.

V is TRBV28 and J is TRBJ1-5, with 7 bases identical to TRBD1. The germline CDR1 and CDR2 sequences are MDHEN and SYDVKM. The CDR3 consists of 17 residues. V lost 4 bases and J lost 0; bases outside the gene matches: 9. CDR3 sequence reads: CASSSPDRRHSNQPQHF. CDR3 bases: TGTGCCAGCAGTTCCCCGGACAGGCGCCATAGCAATCAGCCCCAGCATTTT. Drawing the rest from reference TRBV28 and TRBJ1-5, the complete variable domain is DVKVTQSSRYLVKRTGEKVFLECVQDMDHENMFWYRQDPGLGLRLIYFSYDVKMKEKGDIPEGYSVSREKKERFSLILESASTNQTSMYLCASSSPDRRHSNQPQHFGDGTRLSIL.

The chain is built from TRBV7-8 and TRBJ2-7, with no clear D. CDR3 length equals 14 residues. V lost 1 base and J 0 bases, leaving 7 bases between the germline ends. Germline CDR1 reads SGHVS; CDR2 reads FQNEAQ. The CDR3 DNA is TGTGCCAGCAGCTTAGTACAGAGCTCCTACGAGCAGTACTTC. Protein product: CASSLVQSSYEQYF. Drawing the rest from reference TRBV7-8 and TRBJ2-7, the complete variable domain is GAGVSQSPRYKVAKRGQDVALRCDPISGHVSLFWYQQALGQGPEFLTYFQNEAQLDKSGLPSDRFFAERPEGSVSTLKIQRTQQEDSAVYLCASSLVQSSYEQYFGPGTRLTVT.

The chain couples TRBV5-4 to TRBJ2-2, with D perhaps TRBD2 (6 bases). V lost 0 bases and J 0 bases, leaving 12 bases between the germline ends. Germline CDR1 is SGHNT and CDR2 is YYREEE (reference sequence). This CDR3 region has 17 residues. The CDR3 DNA follows: TGTGCCAGCAGCTTGGGGGGCGGCGGGGCGAACACCGGGGAGCTGTTTTTT. Translating it yields CASSLGGGGANTGELFF. The full variable domain, in which reference TRBV5-4 and TRBJ2-2 provide the parts outside the CDR3, is ETGVTQSPTHLIKTRGQQVTLRCSSQSGHNTVSWYQQALGQGPQFIFQYYREEENGRGNFPPRFSGLQFPNYSSELNVNALELDDSALYLCASSLGGGGANTGELFFGEGSRLTVL.

This chain links TRBV28 with TRBJ2-1; D remains ambiguous. Trimming stripped 3 bases from V and 4 bases from J, with 7 bases between. The CDR3 covers 13 residues. Germline V gives CDR1 MDHEN, CDR2 SYDVKM. CDR3 amino acids: CASSFFGYNEQFF. CDR3 sequence (DNA): TGTGCCAGCAGTTTTTTTGGGTACAATGAGCAGTTCTTC.

The V call is TRBV5-4, the J call TRBJ2-7; TRBD2 matches at 12 bases. The CDR3 has 16 residues. Trimming cost V 4 bases and J 0 bases; bases outside gene matches: 5. Germline V gene data show CDR1 as SGHNT and CDR2 as YYREEE (reference sequence). Here the CDR3 DNA reads TGTGCCAGCAGCGCTCGGACTAGCGGGGCCTCCTACGAGCAGTACTTC. Translated, it gives CASSARTSGASYEQYF.

This clone has just one count. The rearrangement joins TRBV9 to TRBJ2-7; D ambiguous. The V end lost 7 bases, the J end lost 3 bases, and 17 bases lay between the germline ends. This CDR3 is built from 14 residues. Germline loops: CDR1 SGDLS, CDR2 YYNGEE. This chain's CDR3 is CASWPHLIFYEQYF. The DNA for the CDR3 is TGTGCCAGCTGGCCCCATTTAATCTTCTACGAGCAGTACTTC.

V gene TRBV19 combines with J gene TRBJ1-4; 9 bases align to TRBD1. Germline assignment: CDR1 LNHDA and CDR2 SQIVND (reference sequence). The V and J ends lost 3 bases and 6 bases, in that order; junction bases with no gene match: 5. This CDR3 has 15 residues. CDR3 sequence (DNA): TGTGCCAGTAGTATTTCGGGACAGGGATATGAAAAACTGTTTTTT. This encodes CASSISGQGYEKLFF.

J is TRBJ1-6 and V is TRBV30; 10 bases are a match to TRBD1. CDR1 is GTSNPN, CDR2 SVGIG, per germline (reference sequence). This CDR3 is 13 amino acids long. Trimming at V came to 5 bases and at J to 8 bases, leaving 3 bases not matched to a gene. CDR3 DNA: TGTGCCTGGGGGGACAGGGGTGATTCACCCCTCCACTTT. Translated: CAWGDRGDSPLHF. The full variable domain, its missing parts supplied by reference TRBV30 and TRBJ1-6, is SQTIHQWPATLVQPVGSPLSLECTVEGTSNPNLYWYRQAAGRGLQLLFYSVGIGQISSEVPQNLSASRPQDRQFILSSKKLLLSDSGFYLCAWGDRGDSPLHFGNGTRLTVT.

This sequence joins TRBV3-1 (or the pseudogene TRBV3-2) and TRBJ1-6; D is unclear. CDR3 length equals 17 residues. Germline CDR1 and CDR2: LGHDT and YNNKEL (reference sequence). V gave up 0 bases and J gave up 0 bases, with 9 bases separating them. DNA of the CDR3: TGTGCCAGCAGCCAAGATCCCCCCGGCTCCTATAATTCACCCCTCCACTTT. This translates into CASSQDPPGSYNSPLHF.

Worth noting for this clone: Mismatch with germline at one junction end may stem from a read error. The V call is TRBV7-7, the J call TRBJ2-7; D not resolved. CDR3 length: 15 residues. Germline CDR1 and CDR2: SSHAT and FNYEAQ (reference sequence). Here the CDR3 DNA reads TGTGCTAGCAGCTTAGGTACTGGGATTCAGTACGAGCAGTACTTC. Amino acids: CASSLGTGIQYEQYF.

This clone occurred a few times. The chain carries TRBV12-3 or TRBV12-4 and TRBJ1-2, with TRBD1 as a possible D gene (5 bases). V shed 5 bases and J shed 4 bases, with 11 bases lying between them. This CDR3 region has 13 residues. The CDR3 sequence: CASSPGTAYGYTF. The CDR3 nucleotides are TGTGCCAGCAGTCCCGGGACTGCCTATGGCTACACCTTC.

The V and J genes are TRBV24-1 and TRBJ2-2; D is unclear. CDR1 is KGHDR and CDR2 is SFDVKD in the germline V gene. V was shortened by 8 bases and J by 4 bases, with 7 bases between the two germline ends. The CDR3 sequence is 12 residues long. This CDR3 reads CATMETTGELFF. The CDR3 DNA reads as TGTGCCACCATGGAGACCACCGGGGAGCTGTTTTTT.

V is TRBV7-2 and J is TRBJ2-1; TRBD2 is a possible D gene (6 bases). The length of the CDR3 is 15 residues. The germline V gene encodes CDR1 SGHTA and CDR2 FQGNSA. V was clipped by 5 bases and J by 0 bases, with 11 bases between them. CDR3 bases: TGTGCCAGCAGCCTGGAGGGCCTCTCCTACAATGAGCAGTTCTTC. This gives the protein CASSLEGLSYNEQFF.

The chain uses TRBV30 and TRBJ2-1, with 8 positions matching TRBD2. This CDR3 has 15 amino acids. Germline V gene sequence: CDR1 GTSNPN, CDR2 SVGIG (reference sequence). V trimming: 0 bases; J trimming: 7 bases; junction bases outside the gene matches: 8. The CDR3 DNA sequence: TGTGCCTGGAGTGTAGGAGCGGGAGTTAGAAATGAGCAGTTCTTC. Translated, it gives CAWSVGAGVRNEQFF.

The rearrangement joins TRBV7-8 to TRBJ1-4; D gene uncertain. The length of the CDR3 is 12 residues. Trimming removed 5 bases at V and 5 bases at J, with 6 bases between. The germline CDR1 and CDR2 sequences are SGHVS and FQNEAQ. CDR3 protein: CASSQPNEKLFF. CDR3 in DNA: TGTGCCAGCAGCCAACCAAATGAAAAACTGTTTTTT.